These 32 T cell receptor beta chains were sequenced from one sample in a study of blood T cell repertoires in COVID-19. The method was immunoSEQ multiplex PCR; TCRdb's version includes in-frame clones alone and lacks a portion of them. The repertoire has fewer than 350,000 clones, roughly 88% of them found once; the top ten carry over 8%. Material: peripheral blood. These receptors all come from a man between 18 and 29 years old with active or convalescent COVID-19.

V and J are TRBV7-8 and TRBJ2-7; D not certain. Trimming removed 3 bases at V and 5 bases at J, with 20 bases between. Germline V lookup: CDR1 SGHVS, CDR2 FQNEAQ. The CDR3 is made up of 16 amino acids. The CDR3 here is CASSFKARLRLDEQYF. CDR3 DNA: TGTGCCAGCAGCTTCAAGGCCCGCCTTCGGCTAGACGAGCAGTACTTC.

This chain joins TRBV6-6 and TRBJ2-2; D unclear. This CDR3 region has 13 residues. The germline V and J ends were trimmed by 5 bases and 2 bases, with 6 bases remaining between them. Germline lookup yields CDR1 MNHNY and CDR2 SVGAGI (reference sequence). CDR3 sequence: CASSDTNTGELFF. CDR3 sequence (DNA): TGTGCCAGCAGTGACACAAACACCGGGGAGCTGTTTTTT.

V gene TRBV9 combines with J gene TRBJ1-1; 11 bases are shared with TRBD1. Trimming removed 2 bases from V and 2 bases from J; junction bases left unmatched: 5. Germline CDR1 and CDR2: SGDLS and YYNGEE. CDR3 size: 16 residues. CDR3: CASSVFRTGGNTEAFF. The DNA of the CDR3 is TGTGCCAGCAGCGTTTTTCGGACAGGGGGCAACACTGAAGCTTTCTTT.

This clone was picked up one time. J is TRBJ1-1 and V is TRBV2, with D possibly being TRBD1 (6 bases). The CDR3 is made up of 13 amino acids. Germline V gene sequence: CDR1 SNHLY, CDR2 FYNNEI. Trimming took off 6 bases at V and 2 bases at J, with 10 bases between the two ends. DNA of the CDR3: TGTGCCAGCAGCGTCAGGGGTAACACTGAAGCTTTCTTT. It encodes CASSVRGNTEAFF.

The CDR3 spells CASSLTGTGDEQYF. CDR3 coding DNA: TGTGCCAGCAGCTTAACCGGGACAGGGGACGAGCAGTACTTC. The chain couples TRBV7-8 to TRBJ2-7; 10 bases are shared with TRBD1. There are 14 residues in the CDR3. Losses at the gene ends were 2 bases for V and 5 bases for J; bases not matched to a gene: 3. Germline CDR1 SGHVS, CDR2 FQNEAQ.

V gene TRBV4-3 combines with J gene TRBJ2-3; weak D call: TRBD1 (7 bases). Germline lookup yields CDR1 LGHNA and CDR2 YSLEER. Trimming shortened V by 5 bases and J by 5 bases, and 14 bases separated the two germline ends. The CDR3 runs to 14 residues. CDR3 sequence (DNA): TGCGCCAGCAGCGCCAGGGGGGACCGAGATACGCAGTATTTT. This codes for CASSARGDRDTQYF.

The CDR3 reads CASRGSIASGDVPTSRYGYTF. Written as DNA, the CDR3 is TGTGCCAGCAGAGGATCAATCGCGAGTGGAGATGTTCCTACTTCACGCTATGGCTACACCTTC. The chain joins TRBV13 to TRBJ1-2; D unresolved. Germline assignment: CDR1 PRHDT and CDR2 FYEKMQ (reference sequence). The V end was cut by 6 bases, the J end by 4 bases, with 36 bases between. This CDR3 spans 21 amino acids.

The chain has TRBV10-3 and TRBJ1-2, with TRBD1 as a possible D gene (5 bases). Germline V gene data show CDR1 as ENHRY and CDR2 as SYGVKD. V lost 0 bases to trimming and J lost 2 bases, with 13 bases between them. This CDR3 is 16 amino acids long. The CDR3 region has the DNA TGTGCCATCAGTGAGTCGTGGCAGGAGGGGAACTATGGCTACACCTTC. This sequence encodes CAISESWQEGNYGYTF.

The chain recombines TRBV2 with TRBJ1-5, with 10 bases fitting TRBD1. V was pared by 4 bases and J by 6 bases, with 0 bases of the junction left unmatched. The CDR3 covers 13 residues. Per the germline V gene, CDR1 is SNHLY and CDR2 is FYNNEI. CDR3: CASSGTGGQPQHF. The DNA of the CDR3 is TGTGCCAGCAGTGGGACAGGGGGTCAGCCCCAGCATTTT.

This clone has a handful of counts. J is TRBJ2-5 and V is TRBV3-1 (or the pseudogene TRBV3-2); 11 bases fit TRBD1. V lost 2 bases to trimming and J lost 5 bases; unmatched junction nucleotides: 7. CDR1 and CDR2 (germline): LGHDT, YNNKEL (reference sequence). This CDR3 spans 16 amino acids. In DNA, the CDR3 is TGTGCCAGCAGCCAACTAGGACAGGGGGCCTCGGAGACCCAGTACTTC. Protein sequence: CASSQLGQGASETQYF.

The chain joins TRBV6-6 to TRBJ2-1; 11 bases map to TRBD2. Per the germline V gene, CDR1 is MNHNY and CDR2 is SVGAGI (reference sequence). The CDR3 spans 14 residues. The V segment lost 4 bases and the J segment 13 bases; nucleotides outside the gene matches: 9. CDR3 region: CASSSPGTSGRQFF. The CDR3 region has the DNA TGTGCCAGCAGTTCTCCCGGGACTAGCGGTCGACAGTTCTTC.

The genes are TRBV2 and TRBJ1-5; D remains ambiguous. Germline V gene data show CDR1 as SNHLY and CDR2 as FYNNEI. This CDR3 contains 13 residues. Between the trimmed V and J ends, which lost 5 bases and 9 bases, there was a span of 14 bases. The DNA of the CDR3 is TGTGCCAGCAGTCTAGAAACTTTGGCGCCCCAGCATTTT. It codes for CASSLETLAPQHF.

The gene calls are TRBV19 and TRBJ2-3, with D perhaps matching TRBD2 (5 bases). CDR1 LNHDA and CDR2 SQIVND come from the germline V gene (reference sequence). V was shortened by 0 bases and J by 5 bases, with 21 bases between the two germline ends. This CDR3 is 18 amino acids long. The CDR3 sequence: CASSIDPAASWMKDTQYF. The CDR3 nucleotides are TGTGCCAGTAGTATAGATCCTGCGGCTAGCTGGATGAAAGATACGCAGTATTTT.

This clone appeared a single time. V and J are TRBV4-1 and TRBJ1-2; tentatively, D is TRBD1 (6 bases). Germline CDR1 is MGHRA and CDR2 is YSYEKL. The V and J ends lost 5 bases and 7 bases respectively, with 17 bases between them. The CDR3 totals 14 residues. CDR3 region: CASSASGVPRGYTF. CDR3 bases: TGCGCCAGCAGCGCCTCAGGGGTTCCTCGTGGCTACACCTTC.

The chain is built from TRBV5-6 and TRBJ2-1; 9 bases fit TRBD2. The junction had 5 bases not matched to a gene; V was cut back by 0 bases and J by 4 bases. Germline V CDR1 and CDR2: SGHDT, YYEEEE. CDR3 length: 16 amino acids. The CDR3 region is CASSLGLAGSYNEQFF. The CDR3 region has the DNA TGTGCCAGCAGCTTGGGTCTAGCGGGGTCTTACAATGAGCAGTTCTTC.

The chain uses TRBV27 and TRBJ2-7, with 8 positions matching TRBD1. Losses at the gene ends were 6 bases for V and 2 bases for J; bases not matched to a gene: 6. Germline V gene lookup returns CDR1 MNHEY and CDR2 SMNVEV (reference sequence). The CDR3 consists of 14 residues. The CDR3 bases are TGTGCCAGCAGGACAGGGGTCTACCCCTACGAGCAGTACTTC. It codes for CASRTGVYPYEQYF.

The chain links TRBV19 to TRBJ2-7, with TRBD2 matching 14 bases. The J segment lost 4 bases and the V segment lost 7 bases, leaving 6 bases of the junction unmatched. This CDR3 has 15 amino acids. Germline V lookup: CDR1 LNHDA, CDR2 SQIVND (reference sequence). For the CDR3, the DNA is TGTGCCAGTACTCGGACTAGCGGGGGGCATTACGAGCAGTACTTC. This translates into CASTRTSGGHYEQYF.

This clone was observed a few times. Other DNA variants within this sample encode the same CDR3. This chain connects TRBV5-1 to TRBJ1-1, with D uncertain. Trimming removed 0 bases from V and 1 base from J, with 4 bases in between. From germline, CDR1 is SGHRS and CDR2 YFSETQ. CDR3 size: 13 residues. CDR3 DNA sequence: TGCGCCAGCAGCTTGGCCGGGAACACTGAAGCTTTCTTT. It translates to CASSLAGNTEAFF.

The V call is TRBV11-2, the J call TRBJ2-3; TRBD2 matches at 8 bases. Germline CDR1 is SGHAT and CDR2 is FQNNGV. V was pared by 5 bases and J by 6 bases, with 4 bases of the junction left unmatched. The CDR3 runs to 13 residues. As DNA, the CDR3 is TGTGCCAGCAGCCAAGCGGGGGCCGATACGCAGTATTTT. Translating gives CASSQAGADTQYF.

The CDR3 loop reads CASEGQKNTEAFF. The CDR3 DNA is TGCGCCAGCGAGGGACAGAAGAACACTGAAGCTTTCTTT. The chain uses TRBV10-1 and TRBJ1-1; 7 nucleotides match TRBD1. Germline assignment: CDR1 WNHNN and CDR2 SYGVQD (reference sequence). The CDR3 runs to 13 residues. The J segment lost 1 base and the V segment lost 8 bases, leaving 4 bases of the junction unmatched.

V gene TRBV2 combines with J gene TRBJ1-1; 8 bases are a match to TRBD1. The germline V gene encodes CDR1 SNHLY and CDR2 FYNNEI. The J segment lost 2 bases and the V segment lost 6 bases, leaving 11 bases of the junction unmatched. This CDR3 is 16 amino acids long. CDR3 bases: TGTGCCAGCAGAAGACAGGGGATAGGGAGAAACACTGAAGCTTTCTTT. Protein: CASRRQGIGRNTEAFF.

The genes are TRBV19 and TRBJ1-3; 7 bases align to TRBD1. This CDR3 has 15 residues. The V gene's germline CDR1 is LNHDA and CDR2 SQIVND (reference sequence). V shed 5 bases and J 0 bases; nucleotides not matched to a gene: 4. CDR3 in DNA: TGTGCCAGTAGTTCGCGGACAGGCTCTGGAAACACCATATATTTT. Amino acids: CASSSRTGSGNTIYF.

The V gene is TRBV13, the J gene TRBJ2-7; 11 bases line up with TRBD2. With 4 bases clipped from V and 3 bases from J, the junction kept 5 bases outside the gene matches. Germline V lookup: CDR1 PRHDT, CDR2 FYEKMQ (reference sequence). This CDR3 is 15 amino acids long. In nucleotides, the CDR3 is TGTGCCAGCAGCTCGGCGACTAGCGGGGACTACGAGCAGTACTTC. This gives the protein CASSSATSGDYEQYF. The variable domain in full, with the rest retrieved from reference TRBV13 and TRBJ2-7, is AAGVIQSPRHLIKEKRETATLKCYPIPRHDTVYWYQQGPGQDPQFLISFYEKMQSDKGSIPDRFSAQQFSDYHSELNMSSLELGDSALYFCASSSATSGDYEQYFGPGTRLTVT.

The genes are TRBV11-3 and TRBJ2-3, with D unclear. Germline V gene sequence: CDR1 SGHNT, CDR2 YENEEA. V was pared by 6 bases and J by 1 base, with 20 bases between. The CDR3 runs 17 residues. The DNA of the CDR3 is TGTGCCAGCAGTCGTACTTTTACCGGCGGCGGCACAGATACGCAGTATTTT. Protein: CASSRTFTGGGTDTQYF. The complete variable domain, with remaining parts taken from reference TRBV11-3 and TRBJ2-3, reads EAGVVQSPRYKIIEKKQPVAFWCNPISGHNTLYWYLQNLGQGPELLIRYENEEAVDDSQLPKDRFSAERLKGVDSTLKIQPAELGDSAVYLCASSRTFTGGGTDTQYFGPGTRLTVL.

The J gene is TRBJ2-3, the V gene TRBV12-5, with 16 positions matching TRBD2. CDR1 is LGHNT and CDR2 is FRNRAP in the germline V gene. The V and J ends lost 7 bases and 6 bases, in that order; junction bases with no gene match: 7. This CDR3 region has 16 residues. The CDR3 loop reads CASALGLAGGQDTQYF. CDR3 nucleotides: TGTGCTAGTGCCTTGGGACTAGCGGGGGGGCAGGATACGCAGTATTTT.

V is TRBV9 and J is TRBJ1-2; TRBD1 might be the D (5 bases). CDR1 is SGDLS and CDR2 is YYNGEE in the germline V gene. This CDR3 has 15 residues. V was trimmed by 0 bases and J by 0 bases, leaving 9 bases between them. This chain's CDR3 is CASSVGRQPNYGYTF. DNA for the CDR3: TGTGCCAGCAGCGTAGGGCGACAGCCTAACTATGGCTACACCTTC.

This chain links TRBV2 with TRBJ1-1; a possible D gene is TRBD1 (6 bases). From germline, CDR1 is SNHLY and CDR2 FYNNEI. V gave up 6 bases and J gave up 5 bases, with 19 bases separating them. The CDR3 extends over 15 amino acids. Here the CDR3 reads CASRELLGASTEAFF. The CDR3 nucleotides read TGTGCCAGCAGGGAACTTTTGGGGGCTTCGACTGAAGCTTTCTTT.

The CDR3 DNA reads as TGTGCCAGCAGCTTCTGGACAGGTACCTACAATGAGCAGTTCTTC. Residues: CASSFWTGTYNEQFF. The gene calls are TRBV7-3 and TRBJ2-1; 7 bases are shared with TRBD1. V lost 3 bases, J lost 2 bases, and 4 bases stayed unmatched. Germline CDR1 and CDR2: SGHTA and FQGTGA. The CDR3 loop spans 15 amino acids.

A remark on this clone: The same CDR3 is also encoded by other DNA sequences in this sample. The CDR3 loop reads CASSLAGGEKLFF. The CDR3 coding sequence is TGTGCCAGCAGCTTAGCTGGAGGAGAAAAACTGTTTTTT. The gene calls are TRBV5-4 and TRBJ1-4; D call uncertain. The CDR3 loop spans 13 amino acids. V lost 2 bases and J 8 bases, leaving 10 bases between the germline ends. Germline lookup yields CDR1 SGHNT and CDR2 YYREEE (reference sequence).

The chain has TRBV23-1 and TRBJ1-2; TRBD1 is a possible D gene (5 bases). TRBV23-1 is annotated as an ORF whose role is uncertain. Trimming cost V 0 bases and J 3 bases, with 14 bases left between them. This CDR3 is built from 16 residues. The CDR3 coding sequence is TGCGCCAGCAGTCAATCAGAGGGCCGGGGGTACTATGGCTACACCTTC. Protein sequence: CASSQSEGRGYYGYTF.

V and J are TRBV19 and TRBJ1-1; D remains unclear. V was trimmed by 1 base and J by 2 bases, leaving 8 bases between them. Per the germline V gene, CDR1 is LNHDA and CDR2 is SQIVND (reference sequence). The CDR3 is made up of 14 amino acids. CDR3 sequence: CASSIVPGNTEAFF. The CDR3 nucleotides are TGTGCCAGTAGTATAGTTCCGGGTAACACTGAAGCTTTCTTT.

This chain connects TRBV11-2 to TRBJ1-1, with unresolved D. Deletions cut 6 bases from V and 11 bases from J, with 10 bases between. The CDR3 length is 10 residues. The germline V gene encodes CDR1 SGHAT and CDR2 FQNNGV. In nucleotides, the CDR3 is TGTGCCAGCAGAGCCGATCGGGCTTTCTTT. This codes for CASRADRAFF.